This T cell receptor beta chain was recorded in a study of T cells in Graves' hyperthyroidism and ophthalmopathy. Across 18 months, stable Graves' hyperthyroidism was marked by no progression to ophthalmopathy. The CDR3 is 16 amino acids. V was clipped by 6 bases and J by 1 base, with 19 bases between them. This clonotype came up many times. Researchers amplified the TCR beta CDR3 regions from RNA transcripts. Researchers ran a first-round RT-PCR on the TCR CDR3 using the HTBI primer set. TCRdb processed the multiplex PCR reads anew with MiXCR; each CDR3 protein has one entry. The table lists some 620,000 distinct CDR3 sequences, roughly 17% of them singletons.

Sequences were obtained from blood. This sequence was found in a woman in her twenties or thirties with Graves' hyperthyroidism. This chain connects TRBV12-3 or TRBV12-4 to TRBJ2-7; maybe TRBD1 (6 bases). The CDR3 protein is CASRGSGTISSYEQYF. As DNA, the CDR3 is TGTGCCAGCAGGGGCTCCGGGACAATAAGTTCCTACGAGCAGTACTTC.